The rows below give T cell receptor beta chains drawn from one sample of a study of identical twins. TCRdb fed the 5' RACE reads into MiXCR, producing one record per CDR3 protein. The table has 1.5 million to 2 million distinct CDR3 sequences, about 32% seen once. The sequencing sample was made of cord blood. These TCRs come from a newborn girl in good health. Each CDR3 is given with its conserved first and last residue. Fields, in order: D gene, V gene, clone size, J gene, CDR3 DNA, CDR3 protein. A D gene is named only where the DNA matches it firmly. Rows may omit the clone size; those that give it use once, few, many or a size class.

>-|TRBV7-9|few|TRBJ2-7
TGTGCCAGCAGCTTAGGGGGGCCCATCTACGAGCAGTACTTC
CASSLGGPIYEQYF
>TRBD2|TRBV18|once|TRBJ2-7
TGTGCCAGCTCTACCAGGTTAGCGGGGATGTTCTCCTACAATGAGCAGTACTTC
CASSTRLAGMFSYNEQYF
>TRBD1|TRBV29-1|-|TRBJ1-2
TGCAGCGCCCTGTCCCGGGACAGATTGAGTCATGTATATGGCTACACCTTC
CSALSRDRLSHVYGYTF
>TRBD2|TRBV19|few|TRBJ2-5
TGTGCCAGTAGTATCGGGACTAGACAAGAGACCCAGTACTTC
CASSIGTRQETQYF
>TRBD1|TRBV20-1|few|TRBJ2-7
TGCAGTGCTCACAGGGGGCCCTACGAGCAGTACTTC
CSAHRGPYEQYF
>-|TRBV20-1|-|TRBJ2-4
TGCAGTGCAAGGGGGGGAGACAAAAACATTCAGTACTTC
CSARGGDKNIQYF
>-|TRBV20-1|-|TRBJ1-2
TGCAGTGCTAGAGAGGGGAGGGAAATGTTAGGTGGCTACACCTTC
CSAREGREMLGGYTF
>-|TRBV12-3/TRBV12-4|-|TRBJ2-1
TGTGCCAGCAGTCAAGCTAGGCGTATCTACAATGAGCAGTTCTTC
CASSQARRIYNEQFF
>TRBD1|TRBV29-1|-|TRBJ1-2
TGCAGCGTTGAGGGACAGGGTTGGTATGGCTACACCTTC
CSVEGQGWYGYTF
>TRBD2|TRBV2|few|TRBJ2-5
TGTGCCAGCAGTGAAAGACTGGGGGGGGAGACCCAGTACTTC
CASSERLGGETQYF
>-|TRBV2|-|TRBJ1-2
TGTGCCAGCATAAGGGCAGGGAACCCCTCTTATGGCTACACCTTC
CASIRAGNPSYGYTF
>-|TRBV3-1|-|TRBJ2-1
TGTGCCAGCAGCCAAGATCGACTAGTAACCTACAATGAGCAGTTCTTC
CASSQDRLVTYNEQFF
>-|TRBV18|-|TRBJ2-7
TGTGCCAGCTCATTGAACCTTGTGCAGTACTTC
CASSLNLVQYF
>TRBD2|TRBV20-1|-|TRBJ2-1
TGCAGTGCTAGCCGCAGCGGGGGGGCCTACAATGAGCAGTTCTTC
CSASRSGGAYNEQFF
>-|TRBV2|few|TRBJ2-5
TGTGCCTCAGGAGGTCGAGGCCGGGAGACCCAGTACTTC
CASGGRGRETQYF
>-|TRBV7-9|-|TRBJ2-1
TGTGCCAGCAGCTCCGGGCAGCACAATGAGCAGTTCTTC
CASSSGQHNEQFF
>-|TRBV5-1|few|TRBJ2-2
TGCGCCAGCAGTTCTGTATCGGGGGCAAATGGGGAGCTGTTTTTT
CASSSVSGANGELFF
>TRBD2|TRBV5-5|-|TRBJ2-1
TGTGCCAGCAGCGGCCAAGGACTAGCAGGGAATGAGCAGTTCTTC
CASSGQGLAGNEQFF
>-|TRBV6-5|few|TRBJ2-3
TGTGCCAGCAGTAATACAATCACGCAGTATTTT
CASSNTITQYF
>-|TRBV2|-|TRBJ1-5
TGTGCCAGCAGTGAAAGGCGGTATAGCAATCAGCCCCAGCATTTT
CASSERRYSNQPQHF
>-|TRBV20-1|few|TRBJ1-2
TGCAGTGCTAGTACCCCAGGAGGGGTAAATTATGGCTACACCTTC
CSASTPGGVNYGYTF
>-|TRBV20-1|many|TRBJ2-1
TGCAGTGCTAGTAGCGGCTCCTACAATGAGCAGTTCTTC
CSASSGSYNEQFF
>-|TRBV20-1|-|TRBJ2-1
TGCAGTGCTCCCCGTGCGGAGCAGTTCTTC
CSAPRAEQFF
>TRBD2|TRBV6-2/TRBV6-3|few|TRBJ2-7
TGTGCCAGCAGCCACCGGACTAGCGGACTACCCTACGAGCAGTACTTC
CASSHRTSGLPYEQYF
>-|TRBV11-2|few|TRBJ2-1
TGTGCCAGCAGCTTAGATAGCCGGGCCTACAATGAGCAGTTCTTC
CASSLDSRAYNEQFF
>TRBD2|TRBV4-2|few|TRBJ2-1
TGTGCCAGCAGCCAGCGGGGGGCACGCAACAATGAGCAGTTCTTC
CASSQRGARNNEQFF
>-|TRBV5-1|few|TRBJ2-7
TGCGCCAGCAGCTTCGTCTACTCGGGTTACAATGGGCAGTACTTC
CASSFVYSGYNGQYF
>-|TRBV5-1|-|TRBJ2-1
TGCGCCAGCAGCTTGGACCCTCGGCCGACCTACAATGAGCAGTTCTTC
CASSLDPRPTYNEQFF
>TRBD2|TRBV5-6|-|TRBJ2-5
TGTGCCAGCAGCCCTAGCGGGCCCTACAAGCAGTACTTC
CASSPSGPYKQYF
>-|TRBV21-1|once|TRBJ1-5
TGTGCCAGCAGCACAAAATTGCGGACATCTAGGCCTAATCAGCCCCAGCATTTT
CASSTKLRTSRPNQPQHF
>TRBD1|TRBV20-1|-|TRBJ1-2
TGCAGTGCTAGAGTCCCAGGGCAGGGGGCCGTCTATGGCTACACCTTC
CSARVPGQGAVYGYTF
>-|TRBV7-2|-|TRBJ1-1
TGTGCCAGCATCTATGAAAGTGACGTATTTCATTTGGGCACTGAAGCTTTCTTT
CASIYESDVFHLGTEAFF
>TRBD2|TRBV5-1|-|TRBJ2-1
TGCGCCAGCAGCTTGGCCGTAACCGGGACTAGCTCCTACAATGAGCAGTTCTTC
CASSLAVTGTSSYNEQFF